These 24 T cell receptor beta chains originate from one sample sequenced in a study of blood T cells in healthy people across ages. Combining a sample-barcoded 5' primer with a J-beta primer mix, a second PCR ran for 7 to 11 cycles. One entry per CDR3 protein, called by TCRdb with MiXCR from the 5' RACE reads. Of over 1,500,000 distinct CDR3 sequences listed, 49% were seen once; the top ten hold approximately 2.1%. The sample consisted of blood. The receptor source for this set is a woman in her thirties or forties in good health.

V usage is TRBV28 and J usage is TRBJ2-7; 8 nucleotides match TRBD1. V shed 2 bases and J 1 base; nucleotides not matched to a gene: 7. Germline V gene data show CDR1 as MDHEN and CDR2 as SYDVKM. This CDR3 spans 16 amino acids. CDR3: CASSLRGGTGSYEQYF. CDR3 nucleotide sequence: TGTGCCAGCAGTTTAAGGGGCGGGACAGGTTCCTACGAGCAGTACTTC.

The rearrangement joins TRBV4-2 to TRBJ2-2; 7 positions agree with TRBD2. Trimming cost V 3 bases and J 2 bases; bases outside gene matches: 9. Germline CDR1 LGHNA, CDR2 YNFKEQ. The CDR3 has 17 residues. The CDR3 coding sequence is TGTGCCAGCAGCCAGCCTCCGGGGGGTTTTAACACCGGGGAGCTGTTTTTT. This translates into CASSQPPGGFNTGELFF.

This clonotype was observed a few times. The V and J genes are TRBV4-2 and TRBJ2-1; tentatively, D is TRBD2 (5 bases). Germline CDR1 reads LGHNA; CDR2 reads YNFKEQ. This CDR3 is built from 17 residues. Trimming took 0 bases from V and 9 from J, leaving 21 bases between them. The CDR3: CASSQELGSWERGEQFF. CDR3 in DNA: TGTGCCAGCAGCCAAGAATTAGGTAGCTGGGAACGGGGTGAGCAGTTCTTC.

V is TRBV12-3 or TRBV12-4 and J is TRBJ2-3; 10 bases agree with TRBD2. With V trimmed by 7 bases and J by 4 bases, 8 bases remained unmatched. The CDR3 sequence is 15 residues long. CDR3 sequence: CASTPQRGGSDTQYF. The CDR3 region has the DNA TGTGCCAGCACCCCGCAGCGGGGGGGATCAGATACGCAGTATTTT.

This clonotype was seen more than once but under ten times. V usage is TRBV4-1 and J usage is TRBJ2-1; D may be TRBD1 or TRBD2 (7 bases each). Germline CDR1 MGHRA, CDR2 YSYEKL. This CDR3 region has 16 residues. Trimming stripped 0 bases from V and 5 bases from J, with 14 bases between. The CDR3 DNA reads TGCGCCAGCAGCCAAGAGGGAGGGGGCCCGGACAATGAGCAGTTCTTC. Its translation: CASSQEGGGPDNEQFF.

This clonotype showed up just a few times. The chain carries TRBV24-1 and TRBJ1-2, with 8 bases matching TRBD1. Per germline, CDR1 KGHDR and CDR2 SFDVKD. V lost 4 bases, J lost 4 bases, and 7 bases stayed unmatched. This CDR3 has 15 residues. CDR3 sequence: CATSDVDRGPYGYTF. CDR3 DNA: TGTGCCACCAGTGACGTCGACAGGGGACCCTATGGCTACACCTTC.

This clonotype was counted ten times or more. CDR3 protein: CASSLAPGSYNEQFF. The DNA of the CDR3 is TGTGCCAGCAGTTTAGCCCCAGGTTCCTACAATGAGCAGTTCTTC. The gene calls are TRBV12-3 or TRBV12-4 and TRBJ2-1; D call uncertain. V was cut by 0 bases and J by 1 base, with 7 bases left in between. This CDR3 spans 15 amino acids.

The V call is TRBV6-1, the J call TRBJ2-5; 8 bases line up with TRBD1. The CDR3 contains 15 residues. Unmatched junction bases numbered 12, after V lost 8 bases and J lost 4 bases. CDR1 is MNHNS and CDR2 is SASEGT in the germline V gene. DNA of the CDR3: TGTGCCAGCCGCATATCTCCGACAGGGGCAGAGACCCAGTACTTC. Translating gives CASRISPTGAETQYF.

This clonotype occurred a few times. The chain has TRBV4-2 and TRBJ1-1; maybe TRBD1 (5 bases). This CDR3 region has 12 residues. Germline loops: CDR1 LGHNA, CDR2 YNFKEQ. With 5 bases removed from V and 5 bases from J, the gap between germline ends came to 9 bases. Here the CDR3 reads CASSSGQTEAFF. The CDR3, as DNA: TGTGCCAGCAGCTCAGGGCAAACTGAAGCTTTCTTT.

Only a few counts were recorded for this clonotype. CDR3 region: CASSQDQGVWNTEAFF. The CDR3 nucleotides are TGCGCCAGCAGCCAAGATCAAGGGGTATGGAACACTGAAGCTTTCTTT. The chain joins TRBV4-1 to TRBJ1-1, with D tentatively TRBD1 (5 bases). V lost 0 bases and J 1 base, leaving 12 bases between the germline ends. The CDR3 length is 16 residues. Germline-derived CDR1 and CDR2 are MGHRA and YSYEKL.

The V gene is TRBV28, the J gene TRBJ1-2, with 7 bases identical to TRBD1. Looked up from germline, CDR1 is MDHEN and CDR2 is SYDVKM. The CDR3 length is 18 residues. V gave up 6 bases and J gave up 1 base; unmatched junction bases: 17. The CDR3 reads CASRTDRVLGVDNYGYTF. The CDR3 coding sequence is TGTGCCAGCAGAACTGACAGGGTGCTCGGAGTAGATAACTATGGCTACACCTTC.

The table lists this clonotype with many counts. V and J are TRBV12-3 or TRBV12-4 and TRBJ1-5; possible D gene TRBD1, 5 bases. The CDR3 is made up of 14 amino acids. Between the trimmed V and J ends, which lost 6 bases and 7 bases, there was a span of 16 bases. The CDR3 nucleotides are TGTGCCAGCAGCCTTTCTGGGGGGAACCAGCCCCAGCATTTT. Its protein is CASSLSGGNQPQHF.

The V call is TRBV11-3, the J call TRBJ1-5, with D possibly TRBD1 on 5 matching bases. The germline V gene has CDR1 SGHNT and CDR2 YENEEA. Trimming removed 9 bases at V and 5 bases at J, with 32 bases between. The CDR3 extends over 19 amino acids. The CDR3 is CARRDGGEKERMSDQPQHF. The CDR3 DNA reads TGTGCCAGACGGGATGGGGGGGAGAAGGAGAGAATGAGTGATCAGCCCCAGCATTTT.

As for this clonotype: Since a much larger clone is just one base distant, this may be a read error. The rearrangement links TRBV4-1 to TRBJ2-1; D might be TRBD2 (5 bases). Looked up from germline, CDR1 is MGHRA and CDR2 is YSYEKL. V was pared by 4 bases and J by 8 bases, with 15 bases between. The CDR3 has 14 amino acids. CDR3 DNA sequence: TGCGCCAGCAGCCTAGCGCCAGTAGAGGATGAGCAGTTCTTC. Amino acids: CASSLAPVEDEQFF.

This chain links TRBV12-3 or TRBV12-4 with TRBJ2-1; 11 bases align to TRBD2. This CDR3 contains 18 residues. The ends lost 0 bases at V and 0 bases at J; junction bases unmatched: 4. The CDR3 region has the DNA TGTGCCAGCAGTTTAGCGGGACTAGCGGTGAGCTCCTACAATGAGCAGTTCTTC. Amino acids: CASSLAGLAVSSYNEQFF.

The chain joins TRBV7-2 to TRBJ2-3; D might be TRBD1 (5 bases). The CDR3 is 16 amino acids. Between the trimmed V and J ends, which lost 5 bases and 6 bases, there was a span of 21 bases. Germline V gene lookup returns CDR1 SGHTA and CDR2 FQGNSA. This chain's CDR3 is CASSPGFRAGMDTQYF. In nucleotides, the CDR3 is TGTGCCAGCAGCCCCGGGTTCCGGGCAGGGATGGATACGCAGTATTTT.

This sequence joins TRBV20-1 and TRBJ1-2; D unclear. The germline V gene encodes CDR1 DFQATT and CDR2 SNEGSKA (reference sequence). The CDR3 consists of 14 residues. V was cut by 6 bases and J by 3 bases, with 17 bases left in between. CDR3 sequence reads: CSARGELLDYGYTF. The CDR3 DNA follows: TGCAGTGCCCGAGGCGAGTTATTAGACTATGGCTACACCTTC.

V and J are TRBV6-5 and TRBJ1-1; the D is unclear. There are 15 residues in the CDR3. Germline CDR1 and CDR2: MNHEY and SVGAGI. The germline V and J ends were trimmed by 4 bases and 1 base, with 13 bases remaining between them. CDR3 residues: CASSSRGVGNTEAFF. The CDR3 coding sequence is TGTGCCAGCAGTTCACGCGGGGTGGGGAACACTGAAGCTTTCTTT.

This rearrangement joins TRBV6-2 or TRBV6-3 to TRBJ2-5; TRBD1 matches 8 bases. V lost 0 bases to trimming and J lost 5 bases; unmatched junction nucleotides: 5. The CDR3 is 15 amino acids. Germline CDR1 and CDR2: MNHEY and SVGEGT. The CDR3 DNA is TGTGCCAGCAGTTACTCAGGCAGGGGGCGGGAGACCCAGTACTTC. Its translation: CASSYSGRGRETQYF.

The chain recombines TRBV12-3 or TRBV12-4 with TRBJ2-4; D gene unclear. The CDR3 sequence is 11 residues long. V dropped 6 bases and J dropped 9 bases, with 9 bases sitting between them. This CDR3 reads CASREGGIQYF. Here the CDR3 DNA reads TGTGCCAGCAGGGAAGGTGGCATTCAGTACTTC.

J is TRBJ2-1 and V is TRBV7-2; D gene uncertain. Per germline, CDR1 SGHTA and CDR2 FQGNSA. The CDR3 extends over 12 amino acids. V lost 5 bases, J lost 8 bases, and 10 bases lay in between. This CDR3 reads CASSPARDEQFF. The CDR3 region has the DNA TGTGCCAGCAGCCCCGCTAGAGATGAGCAGTTCTTC.

This clonotype was counted a few times. The genes are TRBV24-1 and TRBJ2-1; D is perhaps TRBD2 (6 bases). Germline assignment: CDR1 KGHDR and CDR2 SFDVKD. V gave up 4 bases and J gave up 1 base, with 13 bases separating them. This CDR3 has 16 residues. The CDR3 sequence is CATSDAAGTSYNEQFF. The DNA of the CDR3 is TGTGCCACCAGTGACGCTGCCGGGACTTCCTACAATGAGCAGTTCTTC.

The chain is built from TRBV24-1 and TRBJ2-1, with unresolved D. The CDR3 is 14 amino acids. With 3 bases removed from V and 8 bases from J, the gap between germline ends came to 13 bases. The germline gives CDR1 KGHDR, CDR2 SFDVKD. CDR3 nucleotide sequence: TGTGCCACCAGTGATCGAGGAGTAGAAGATGAGCAGTTCTTC. This gives the protein CATSDRGVEDEQFF.

The chain links TRBV6-5 to TRBJ2-1; D possibly corresponds to TRBD2 (7 bases). Germline V gene sequence: CDR1 MNHEY, CDR2 SVGAGI. With 5 bases removed from V and 10 bases from J, the gap between germline ends came to 15 bases. The CDR3 spans 13 residues. As DNA, the CDR3 is TGTGCCAGCAGTGACGGGGGGCCGGGGGAGCAGTTCTTC. As protein: CASSDGGPGEQFF.